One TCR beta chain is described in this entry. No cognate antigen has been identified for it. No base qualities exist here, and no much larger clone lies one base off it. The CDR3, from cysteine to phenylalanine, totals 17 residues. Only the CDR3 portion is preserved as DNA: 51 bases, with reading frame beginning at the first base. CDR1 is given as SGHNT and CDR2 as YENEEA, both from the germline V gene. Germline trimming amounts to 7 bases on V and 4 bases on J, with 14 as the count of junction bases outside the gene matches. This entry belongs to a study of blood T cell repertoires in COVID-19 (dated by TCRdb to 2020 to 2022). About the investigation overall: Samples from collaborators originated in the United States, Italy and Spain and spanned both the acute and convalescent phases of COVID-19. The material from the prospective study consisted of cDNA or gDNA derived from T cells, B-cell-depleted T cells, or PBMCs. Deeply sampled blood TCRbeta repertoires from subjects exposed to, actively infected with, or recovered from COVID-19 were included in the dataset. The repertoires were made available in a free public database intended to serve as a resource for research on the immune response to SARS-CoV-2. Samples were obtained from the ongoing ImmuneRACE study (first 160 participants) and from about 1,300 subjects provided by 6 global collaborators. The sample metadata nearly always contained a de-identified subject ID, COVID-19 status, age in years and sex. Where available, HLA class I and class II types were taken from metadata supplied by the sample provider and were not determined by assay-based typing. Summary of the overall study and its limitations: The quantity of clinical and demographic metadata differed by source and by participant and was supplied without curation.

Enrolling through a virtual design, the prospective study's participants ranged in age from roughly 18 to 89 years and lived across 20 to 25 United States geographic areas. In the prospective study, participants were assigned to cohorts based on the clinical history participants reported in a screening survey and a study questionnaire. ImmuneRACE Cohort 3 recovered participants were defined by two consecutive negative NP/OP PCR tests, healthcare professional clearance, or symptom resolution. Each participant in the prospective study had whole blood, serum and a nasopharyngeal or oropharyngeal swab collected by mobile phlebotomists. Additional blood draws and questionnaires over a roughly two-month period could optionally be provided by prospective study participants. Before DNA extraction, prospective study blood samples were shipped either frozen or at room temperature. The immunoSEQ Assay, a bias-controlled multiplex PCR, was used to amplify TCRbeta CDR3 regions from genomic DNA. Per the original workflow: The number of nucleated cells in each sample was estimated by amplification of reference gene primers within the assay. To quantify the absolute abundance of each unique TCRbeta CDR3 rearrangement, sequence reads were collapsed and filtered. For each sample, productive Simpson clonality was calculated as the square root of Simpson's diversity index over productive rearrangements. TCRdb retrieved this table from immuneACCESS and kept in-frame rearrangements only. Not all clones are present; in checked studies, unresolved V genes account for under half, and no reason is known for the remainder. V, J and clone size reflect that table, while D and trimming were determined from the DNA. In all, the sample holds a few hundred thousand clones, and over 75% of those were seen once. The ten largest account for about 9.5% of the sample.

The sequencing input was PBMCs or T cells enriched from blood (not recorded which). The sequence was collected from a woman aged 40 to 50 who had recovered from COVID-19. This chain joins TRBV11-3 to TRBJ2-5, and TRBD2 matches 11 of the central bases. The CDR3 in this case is CASTPPSSGRFGETQYF. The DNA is TGTGCCAGCACCCCGCCTTCTAGCGGGAGGTTTGGAGAGACCCAGTACTTC.